Described below is a single T cell receptor beta chain sequence and its context. Libraries were prepared by immunoSEQ multiplex PCR; TCRdb keeps only in-frame clonotypes and omits some of them. This sample has around 68,000 clones, with 90% found just once. These data come from a study of T cell changes during pregnancy in multiple sclerosis. CDR3 length equals 15 residues. V was shortened by 2 bases and J by 6 bases, with 14 bases between the two germline ends. Germline-derived CDR1 and CDR2 are SGHRS and YFSETQ. Sequencing was performed on peripheral blood, taken in the third trimester of pregnancy. This chain uses TRBV5-1 with TRBJ2-2, with D perhaps matching TRBD2 (5 bases). This TCR came from a female donor with multiple sclerosis, enrolled in a pregnancy study. The DNA for the CDR3 is TGCGCCAGCAGCTTAGCGAGCGGCGTTGCCGGGGAGCTGTTTTTT. Residues: CASSLASGVAGELFF. The full variable domain, in which reference TRBV5-1 and TRBJ2-2 provide the parts outside the CDR3, is KAGVTQTPRYLIKTRGQQVTLSCSPISGHRSVSWYQQTPGQGLQFLFEYFSETQRNKGNFPGRFSGRQFSNSRSEMNVSTLELGDSALYLCASSLASGVAGELFFGEGSRLTVL.